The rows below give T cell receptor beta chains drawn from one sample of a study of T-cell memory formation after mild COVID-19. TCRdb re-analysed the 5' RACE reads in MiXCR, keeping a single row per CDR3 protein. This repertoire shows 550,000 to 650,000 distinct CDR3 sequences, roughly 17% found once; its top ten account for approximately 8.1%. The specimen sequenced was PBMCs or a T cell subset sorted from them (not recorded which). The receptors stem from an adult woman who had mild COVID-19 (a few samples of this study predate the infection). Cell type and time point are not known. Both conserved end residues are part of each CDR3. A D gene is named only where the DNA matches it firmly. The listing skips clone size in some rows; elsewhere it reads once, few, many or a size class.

TGTGCCAGCAGCTCCCGACAGGGGTTTGGGCATGAGCAGTTCTTC,CASSSRQGFGHEQFF,few,TRBV7-2,TRBJ2-1,TRBD1
TGTGCCAGCAGTTTATGGTCTGGCCGGGGGACCAATCAGCCCCAGCATTTT,CASSLWSGRGTNQPQHF,many,TRBV27,TRBJ1-5,-
TGCAGTGCTAGAGGGGACAGGGTACTTGATGGCTACACCTTC,CSARGDRVLDGYTF,-,TRBV20-1,TRBJ1-2,TRBD1
TGCAGTGCCTCCGGTGGCACCAGCAATCAGCCCCAGCATTTT,CSASGGTSNQPQHF,few,TRBV20-1,TRBJ1-5,-
TGTGCCAGCAAAACTCCTAGGGGGTATGCTGAAGCTTTCTTT,CASKTPRGYAEAFF,-,TRBV6-5,TRBJ1-1,-
TGCAGTGCTAGAGATGACAGGGGCCTTGGCTACGAGCAGTACTTC,CSARDDRGLGYEQYF,many,TRBV20-1,TRBJ2-7,TRBD1
TGCAGTGCTACGGCCCCGAGCGGAGGGGCGCAGGGTGAGCAGTTCTTC,CSATAPSGGAQGEQFF,few,TRBV20-1,TRBJ2-1,-
TGTGCCAGCAGGCGGACAGGGACGGACTACGAGCAGTACTTC,CASRRTGTDYEQYF,few,TRBV6-1,TRBJ2-7,TRBD1
TGTGCCAGCAGCTTAGGGACTAGCGGGAGTCCCTACAATGAGCAGTTCTTC,CASSLGTSGSPYNEQFF,once,TRBV7-9,TRBJ2-1,TRBD2
TGTGCCGGGGGACTAGCGGGAACCACCGGGGAGCTGTTTTTT,CAGGLAGTTGELFF,few,TRBV2,TRBJ2-2,TRBD2
TGTGCCAGCAGCCAAGTTTCAGGTGGTGGCTACACCTTC,CASSQVSGGGYTF,-,TRBV14,TRBJ1-2,-
TGCGCCAGCAGCCAGGCCCCCAGAAGGGTTGGCTACACCTTC,CASSQAPRRVGYTF,-,TRBV4-1,TRBJ1-2,-
TGTGCCACCAGCAATAGGGCGGGTGAGCAGTTCTTC,CATSNRAGEQFF,-,TRBV15,TRBJ2-1,-
TGTGCCAGCAGTGAAACAGGGACCTATGGCTACACCTTC,CASSETGTYGYTF,few,TRBV6-6,TRBJ1-2,-
TGCGCCAGCAGCTTCCTTACAGGGACCCAGGGTTTCTACGAGCAGTACTTC,CASSFLTGTQGFYEQYF,few,TRBV5-1,TRBJ2-7,-
TGCAGCGGTAGAGACATAACCTACGAGCAGTACTTC,CSGRDITYEQYF,-,TRBV29-1,TRBJ2-7,-
TGTGCCAGCTCACAACAGGGGAGGAGCCGCGAAAACATTCAGTACTTC,CASSQQGRSRENIQYF,-,TRBV18,TRBJ2-4,-
TGTGCCAGCAGCCCGGACAGTAAGAACACTGAAGCTTTCTTT,CASSPDSKNTEAFF,many,TRBV4-2,TRBJ1-1,-
TGCGCCAGCAGCTTTTTTCAGGGAGTCTACGAGCAGTACTTC,CASSFFQGVYEQYF,many,TRBV5-1,TRBJ2-7,-
TGTGCCTGGAGTGTCTGGCGGGGGAGCAAAAACATTCAGTACTTC,CAWSVWRGSKNIQYF,-,TRBV30,TRBJ2-4,TRBD2
TGCAGTGCTACTAGCGGGAGAGTGACAGTGGGCGAGCAGTACTTC,CSATSGRVTVGEQYF,few,TRBV20-1,TRBJ2-7,TRBD2
TGTGCCAGCAGCCTCGGACTAGCGGGAGACGAGCAGTACTTC,CASSLGLAGDEQYF,many,TRBV7-2,TRBJ2-7,TRBD2
TGTGCCAGCAGCCCTTCGACAGGACGAGGAACCGAGCAGTACTTC,CASSPSTGRGTEQYF,-,TRBV7-3,TRBJ2-7,-
TGTGCCAGCAGTCAACCCACGGCGGGAGGGTTTGGGGAGCAGTACTTC,CASSQPTAGGFGEQYF,-,TRBV12-3/TRBV12-4,TRBJ2-7,TRBD2
TGCGCCAGCAGCCAAGTCTACAATGAGCAGTTCTTC,CASSQVYNEQFF,few,TRBV4-1,TRBJ2-1,-
TGTGCCAGCAGCCAAGCCCGGGACAGATCCTTCTATGGCTACACCTTC,CASSQARDRSFYGYTF,-,TRBV4-2,TRBJ1-2,TRBD1
TGTGCCAGCAGTTACGGGCGACAGGGCGAGCAGTACTTC,CASSYGRQGEQYF,few,TRBV6-6,TRBJ2-7,TRBD1
TGTGCCAGCAGCATCCGCAATGAGCAGTTCTTC,CASSIRNEQFF,few,TRBV7-2,TRBJ2-1,-
TGTGCCAGCTCACCATCCGGGAGGCTTGGCAATGAGCAGTTCTTC,CASSPSGRLGNEQFF,-,TRBV18,TRBJ2-1,TRBD2
TGTGCCATCAGTGAGTCGGAAGGTCCCTACGAGCAGTACTTC,CAISESEGPYEQYF,-,TRBV10-3,TRBJ2-7,-
TGTGCCAGCAGCTCTGACCGCCAGGGCATATCCTACGAGCAGTACTTC,CASSSDRQGISYEQYF,few,TRBV7-9,TRBJ2-7,-
TGCAGTGCTAGAGTCCCAGCGACCAGCACCTACGAGCAGTACTTC,CSARVPATSTYEQYF,few,TRBV20-1,TRBJ2-7,-
TGTGCCAGCAGTGAAGCGGACAGGGGGCCCACCGGGGAGCTGTTTTTT,CASSEADRGPTGELFF,few,TRBV6-1,TRBJ2-2,TRBD1
TGTGCCAGCGGGACAGGGGGCAGAGATACGCAGTATTTT,CASGTGGRDTQYF,many,TRBV9,TRBJ2-3,TRBD1
TGCGCCAGCAGCCAATTGGACAGGGCCTCCTACGAGCAGTACTTC,CASSQLDRASYEQYF,few,TRBV4-1,TRBJ2-7,TRBD1
TGTGCCAGCAGCTTGGAAGGACAGGGGGCTCGAGAGCAGTACTTC,CASSLEGQGAREQYF,-,TRBV5-5,TRBJ2-7,TRBD1
TGTGCCAGCAGCGGACCTCCATATTCTGGGGAGCAGTTCTTC,CASSGPPYSGEQFF,-,TRBV27,TRBJ2-1,-
TGTGCCAGCAGCGACGATCCCTCGCAAGGTTACGAGCAGTACTTC,CASSDDPSQGYEQYF,few,TRBV7-9,TRBJ2-7,-
TGTGCCAGCACAGGGACCCACAGCTCCTACGAGCAGTACTTC,CASTGTHSSYEQYF,few,TRBV12-3/TRBV12-4,TRBJ2-7,-
TGTGCCAGCAGATCCGGGACTAGCGGTATCTACGAGCAGTACTTC,CASRSGTSGIYEQYF,-,TRBV5-6,TRBJ2-7,TRBD2
TGTGCCAGCAGCGGGGGGACAGGGGGAAATCAGCCCCAGCATTTT,CASSGGTGGNQPQHF,few,TRBV7-8,TRBJ1-5,TRBD1
TGCGCCAGCAGCCCTTTAACTGGGGCCAACGTCCTGACTTTC,CASSPLTGANVLTF,few,TRBV5-1,TRBJ2-6,-
TGTGCCAGCAGCGCAGGGGTGAGCGATCAGCCCCAGCATTTT,CASSAGVSDQPQHF,-,TRBV5-4,TRBJ1-5,-
TGTGCCAGCAGCAACCCGGGAGCCGTCAATTCACCCCTCCACTTT,CASSNPGAVNSPLHF,-,TRBV7-2,TRBJ1-6,-
TGTGCCAGCAGCCGGAATCGGGGGGGGAACTCCTACGAGCAGTACTTC,CASSRNRGGNSYEQYF,few,TRBV6-5,TRBJ2-7,TRBD2
TGTGCCAGCAGCTTAGCGGGGACTACCGAGTTCTTC,CASSLAGTTEFF,few,TRBV7-2,TRBJ2-1,TRBD2
TGCGCCAGCAGCCAAGAAACACTCAACACTGAAGCTTTCTTT,CASSQETLNTEAFF,-,TRBV4-1,TRBJ1-1,-
TGTGCCACCAGCCTAGCCGGAACTAATGAAAAACTGTTTTTT,CATSLAGTNEKLFF,few,TRBV24-1,TRBJ1-4,-
TGTGCCAGCAGCGACATTACCGGGAGGTCTGGGGCCAACGTCCTGACTTTC,CASSDITGRSGANVLTF,few,TRBV7-9,TRBJ2-6,TRBD2